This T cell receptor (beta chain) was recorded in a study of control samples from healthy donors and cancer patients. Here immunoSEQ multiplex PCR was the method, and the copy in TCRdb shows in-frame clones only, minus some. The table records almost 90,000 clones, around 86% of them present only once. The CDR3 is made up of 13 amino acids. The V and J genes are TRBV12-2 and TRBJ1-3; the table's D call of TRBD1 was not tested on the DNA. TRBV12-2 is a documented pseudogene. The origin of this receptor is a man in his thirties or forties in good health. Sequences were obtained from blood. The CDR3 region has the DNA TGTGCAAGTCGCCCGCCAGGGCCGGACACCATATATTTT. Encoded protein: CASRPPGPDTIYF.